The clone carrying this T cell receptor beta chain was found many times. This specimen belongs to a study of human T cells and chemical hapten exposure. Study background: Patch tests of 0.01% DPC on the upper back were read at 6 days.

MiXCR, applied by TCRdb to the RACE reads, yields one record per CDR3 protein. This table holds 65,000 to 95,000 distinct CDR3 sequences, around 7% found once. The V segment lost 0 bases and the J segment 0 bases; nucleotides outside the gene matches: 4. The CDR3 is made up of 15 amino acids. Germline V CDR1 and CDR2: DFQATT, SNEGSKA (reference sequence). Time point indicated: patch test 2, 6 weeks after DPC sensitization. Noted treatment: therapeutic diphenylcyclopropenone sensitization with weekly scalp DPC. The TCR comes from a woman under 40 with alopecia areata. Some clones in this sample may be carry-over from other donors' samples. Specimen: whole blood, collected in connection with sensitization to the hapten diphenylcyclopropenone (DPC). The J gene is TRBJ2-7, the V gene TRBV20-1; 8 bases are a match to TRBD2. CDR3: CSARDSGTSSYEQYF. The CDR3 region has the DNA TGCAGTGCTAGAGACAGTGGGACTAGCTCCTACGAGCAGTACTTC.